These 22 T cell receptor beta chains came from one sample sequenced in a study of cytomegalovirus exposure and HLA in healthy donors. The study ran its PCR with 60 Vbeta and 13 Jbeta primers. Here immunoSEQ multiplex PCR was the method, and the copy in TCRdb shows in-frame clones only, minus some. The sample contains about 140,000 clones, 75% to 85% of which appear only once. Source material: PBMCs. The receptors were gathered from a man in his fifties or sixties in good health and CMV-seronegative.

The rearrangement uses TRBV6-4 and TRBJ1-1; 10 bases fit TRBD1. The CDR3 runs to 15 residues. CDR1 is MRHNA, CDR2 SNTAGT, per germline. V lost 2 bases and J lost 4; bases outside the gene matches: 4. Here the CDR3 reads CASSDTDRGGTEAFF. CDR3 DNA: TGTGCCAGCAGTGACACGGACAGGGGGGGCACTGAAGCTTTCTTT.

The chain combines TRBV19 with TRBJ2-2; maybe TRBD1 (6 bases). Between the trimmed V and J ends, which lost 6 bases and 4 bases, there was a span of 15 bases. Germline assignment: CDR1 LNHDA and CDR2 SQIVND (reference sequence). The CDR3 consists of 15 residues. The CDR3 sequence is CASSQKQGPTGELFF. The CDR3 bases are TGTGCCAGTAGCCAAAAACAGGGACCCACCGGGGAGCTGTTTTTT.

The CDR3, as DNA: TGTGCATCGAGCATGACTAACTATGGCTACACCTTC. Amino acids: CASSMTNYGYTF. The V call is TRBV6-1, the J call TRBJ1-2, with unresolved D. Germline CDR1 MNHNS, CDR2 SASEGT. The CDR3 runs 12 residues.

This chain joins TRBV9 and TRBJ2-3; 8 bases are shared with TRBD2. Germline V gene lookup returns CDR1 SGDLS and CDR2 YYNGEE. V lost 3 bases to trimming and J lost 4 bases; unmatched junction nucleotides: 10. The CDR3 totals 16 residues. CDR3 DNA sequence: TGTGCCAGCAGCGCGGGAGGGACATACGCCCCAGATACGCAGTATTTT. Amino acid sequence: CASSAGGTYAPDTQYF.

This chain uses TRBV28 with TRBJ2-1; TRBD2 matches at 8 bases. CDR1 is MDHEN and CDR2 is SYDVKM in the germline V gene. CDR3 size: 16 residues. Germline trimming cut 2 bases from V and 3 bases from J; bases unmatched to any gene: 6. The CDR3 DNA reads TGTGCCAGCAGTTTAAATGCGGGAGGCATCTACAATGAGCAGTTCTTC. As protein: CASSLNAGGIYNEQFF.

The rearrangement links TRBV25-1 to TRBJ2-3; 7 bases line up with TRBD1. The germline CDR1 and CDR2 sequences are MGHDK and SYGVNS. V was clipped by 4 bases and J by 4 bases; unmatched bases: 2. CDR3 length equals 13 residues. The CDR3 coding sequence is TGTGCCAGCAGTGCAACAGGGGCAGATACGCAGTATTTT. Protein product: CASSATGADTQYF.

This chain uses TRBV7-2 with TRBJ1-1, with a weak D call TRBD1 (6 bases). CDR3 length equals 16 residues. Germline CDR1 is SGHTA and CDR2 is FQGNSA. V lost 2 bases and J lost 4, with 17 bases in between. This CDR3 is CASSLTQGRVGTEAFF. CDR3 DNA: TGTGCCAGCAGCTTAACCCAGGGGCGGGTTGGCACTGAAGCTTTCTTT.

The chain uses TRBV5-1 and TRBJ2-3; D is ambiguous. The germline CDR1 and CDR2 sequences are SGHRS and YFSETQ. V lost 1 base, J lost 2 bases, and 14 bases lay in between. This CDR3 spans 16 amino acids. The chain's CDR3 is CASSLIGDGPTDTQYF. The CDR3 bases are TGCGCCAGCAGCTTGATCGGAGACGGCCCCACAGATACGCAGTATTTT.

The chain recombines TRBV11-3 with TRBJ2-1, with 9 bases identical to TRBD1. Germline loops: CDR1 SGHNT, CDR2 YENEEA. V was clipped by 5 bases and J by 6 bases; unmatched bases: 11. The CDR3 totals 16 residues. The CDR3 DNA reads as TGTGCCAGCAGCCCCGGCACGGGACAGGGTTCCAATGAGCAGTTCTTC. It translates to CASSPGTGQGSNEQFF.

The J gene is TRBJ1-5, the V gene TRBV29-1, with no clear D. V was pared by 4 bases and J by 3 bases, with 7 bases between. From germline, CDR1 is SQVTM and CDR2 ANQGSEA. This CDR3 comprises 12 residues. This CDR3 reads CSVGSHNQPQHF. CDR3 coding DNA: TGCAGCGTTGGTAGTCACAATCAGCCCCAGCATTTT.

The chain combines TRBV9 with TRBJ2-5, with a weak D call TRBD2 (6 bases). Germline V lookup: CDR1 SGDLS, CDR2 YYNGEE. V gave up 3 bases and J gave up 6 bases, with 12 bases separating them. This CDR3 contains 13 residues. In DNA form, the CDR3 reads TGTGCCAGCAGCGCGGGACTCCTACAGACCCAGTACTTC. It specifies CASSAGLLQTQYF.

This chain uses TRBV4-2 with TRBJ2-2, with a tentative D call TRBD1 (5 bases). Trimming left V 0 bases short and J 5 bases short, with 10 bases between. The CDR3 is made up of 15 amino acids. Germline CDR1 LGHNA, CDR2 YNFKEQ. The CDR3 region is CASSQEIQGTGELFF. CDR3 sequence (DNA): TGTGCCAGCAGCCAAGAAATTCAGGGAACCGGGGAGCTGTTTTTT.

CDR3 loop: CASSIKSPGEQFF. For the CDR3, the DNA is TGTGCCAGTAGTATCAAAAGCCCCGGGGAGCAGTTCTTC. The chain carries TRBV19 and TRBJ2-1; no reliable D call. The V gene lost 3 bases and the J gene lost 10 bases, with 13 bases spanning the gap. Per the germline V gene, CDR1 is LNHDA and CDR2 is SQIVND (reference sequence). This CDR3 contains 13 residues.

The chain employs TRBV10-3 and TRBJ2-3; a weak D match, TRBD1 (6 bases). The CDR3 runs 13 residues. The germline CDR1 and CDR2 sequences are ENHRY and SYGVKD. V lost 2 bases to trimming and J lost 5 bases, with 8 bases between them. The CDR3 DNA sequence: TGTGCCATCAGTGAGCCGACAGGAGATACGCAGTATTTT. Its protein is CAISEPTGDTQYF.

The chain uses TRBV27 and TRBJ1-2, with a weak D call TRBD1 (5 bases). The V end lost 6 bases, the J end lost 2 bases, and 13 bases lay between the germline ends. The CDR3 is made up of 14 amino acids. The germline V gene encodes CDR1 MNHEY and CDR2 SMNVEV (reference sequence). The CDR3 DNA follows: TGTGCCAGCAGGTCCGGGGGAACAAACTATGGCTACACCTTC. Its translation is CASRSGGTNYGYTF.

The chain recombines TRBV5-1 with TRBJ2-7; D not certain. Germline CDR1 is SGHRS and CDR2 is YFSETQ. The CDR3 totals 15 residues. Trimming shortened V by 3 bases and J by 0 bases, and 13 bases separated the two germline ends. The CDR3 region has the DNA TGCGCCAGCAGCTATGATCGTATCAGCTCCTACGAGCAGTACTTC. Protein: CASSYDRISSYEQYF.

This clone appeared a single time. The CDR3 DNA reads TGTGCCAGTAGTATAGGAGGGTTTACTAATGAAAAACTGTTTTTT. Residues: CASSIGGFTNEKLFF. This chain uses TRBV19 with TRBJ1-4; D is unclear. Trimming took 1 base from V and 2 from J, leaving 8 bases between them. The CDR3 has 15 amino acids. Germline V gene lookup returns CDR1 LNHDA and CDR2 SQIVND (reference sequence).

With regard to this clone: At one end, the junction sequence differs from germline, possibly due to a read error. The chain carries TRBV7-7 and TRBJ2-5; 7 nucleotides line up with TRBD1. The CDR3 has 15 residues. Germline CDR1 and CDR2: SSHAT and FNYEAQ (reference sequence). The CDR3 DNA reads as TGTGCTAGCAGCTCTACCGACAGGGCCCAAGAGACCCAGTACTTC. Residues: CASSSTDRAQETQYF.

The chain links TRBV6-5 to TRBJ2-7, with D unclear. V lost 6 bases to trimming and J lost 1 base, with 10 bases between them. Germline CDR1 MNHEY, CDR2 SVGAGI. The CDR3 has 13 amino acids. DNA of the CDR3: TGTGCCAGCAGGTCGGAACAGTCCTACGAGCAGTACTTC. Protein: CASRSEQSYEQYF.

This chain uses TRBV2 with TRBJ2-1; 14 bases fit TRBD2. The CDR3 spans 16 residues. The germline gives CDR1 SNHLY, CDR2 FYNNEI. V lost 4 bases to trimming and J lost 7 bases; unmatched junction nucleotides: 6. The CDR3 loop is CASSVPTSGGENEQFF. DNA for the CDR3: TGTGCCAGCAGTGTACCGACTAGCGGGGGGGAAAATGAGCAGTTCTTC.

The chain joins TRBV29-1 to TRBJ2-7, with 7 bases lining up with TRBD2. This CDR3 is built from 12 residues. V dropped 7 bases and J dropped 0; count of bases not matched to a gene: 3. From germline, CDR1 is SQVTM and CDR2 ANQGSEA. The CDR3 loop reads CSARTSSYEQYF. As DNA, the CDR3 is TGCAGCGCCCGGACTAGCTCCTACGAGCAGTACTTC.

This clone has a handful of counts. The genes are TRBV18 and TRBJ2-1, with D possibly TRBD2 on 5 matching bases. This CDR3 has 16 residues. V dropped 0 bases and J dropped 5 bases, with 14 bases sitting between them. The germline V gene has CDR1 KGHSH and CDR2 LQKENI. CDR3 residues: CASSPPGPTEDNEQFF. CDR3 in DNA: TGTGCCAGCTCACCACCCGGGCCAACGGAGGACAATGAGCAGTTCTTC.